The entry that follows covers one TCR beta chain sequence. The antigen is undetermined. This specimen belongs to a study of shared clonotypes between healthy human individuals. General observations from the study: Donor scarcity curtailed the genetic and exposure-history diversity represented herein.

Naive CD8 populations comprised CD45RO-negative cells positively selected for CCR7, excluding terminally differentiated effector memory CD45RA+ cells. Donation came from healthy HIV-negative adults that had no recent acute infections or vaccinations. Donors, without exception, were Caucasian adults residing in Nashville, Tennessee. Original methodology: Junction-only immunoSEQ data arrived without quality scores, meaning filtering differed. TCRdb's copy holds only in-frame clones and misses some; the assay was immunoSEQ multiplex PCR. Clone size and the V and J calls come from that table; the DNA yielded D and trimming. The table shows approximately 740,000 clones, with 90% to 95% occurring only once. Input material: naive CD8+ T cells sorted from blood. The clonotype originates from a young man in good health.

The CDR3 DNA reads as TGTGCCAGCAGCTTATTACAGGGGAACACCGGGGAGCTGTTTTTT. Translating gives CASSLLQGNTGELFF. V is TRBV11-2 and J is TRBJ2-2, with D maybe TRBD1 (6 bases). Deletions cut 2 bases from V and 1 base from J, with 8 bases between. The CDR3 sequence is 15 residues long. The germline gives CDR1 SGHAT, CDR2 FQNNGV.